The source of this T cell receptor (beta chain) is a study of OX40 agonist ivuxolimab in advanced cancers. The CDR3 loop spans 14 amino acids. Germline lookup yields CDR1 MNHNS and CDR2 SASEGT. V dropped 7 bases and J dropped 8; count of bases not matched to a gene: 11. Clones were sequenced by immunoSEQ multiplex PCR, and TCRdb holds only the in-frame ones, with some missing. Among over 75,000 clones listed, 92% were seen once. This material consisted of CD4+ or CD8+ T cells sorted from blood, taken in a trial of the OX40 agonist ivuxolimab. The V gene is TRBV6-1, the J gene TRBJ1-2; 9 bases map to TRBD1. The receptor comes from an adult with an advanced solid tumor such as melanoma, head and neck, liver or kidney cancer. The CDR3 loop is CASTPGTGRGGYTF. In nucleotides, the CDR3 is TGTGCCAGCACCCCCGGGACAGGGCGAGGAGGCTACACCTTC.